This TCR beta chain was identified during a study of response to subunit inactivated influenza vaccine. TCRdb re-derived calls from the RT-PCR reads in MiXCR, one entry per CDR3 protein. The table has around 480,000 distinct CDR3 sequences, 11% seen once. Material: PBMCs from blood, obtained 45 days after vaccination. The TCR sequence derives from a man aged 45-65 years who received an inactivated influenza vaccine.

The CDR3 here is CSGRGGYEQYF. CDR3 DNA: TGCAGTGGCAGGGGGGGCTACGAGCAGTACTTC. The chain recombines TRBV20-1 with TRBJ2-7; TRBD1 or TRBD2 may be the D gene (7 bases each). CDR1 is DFQATT, CDR2 SNEGSKA, per germline (reference sequence). This CDR3 comprises 11 residues. Between the trimmed V and J ends, which lost 7 bases and 3 bases, there was a span of 10 bases.